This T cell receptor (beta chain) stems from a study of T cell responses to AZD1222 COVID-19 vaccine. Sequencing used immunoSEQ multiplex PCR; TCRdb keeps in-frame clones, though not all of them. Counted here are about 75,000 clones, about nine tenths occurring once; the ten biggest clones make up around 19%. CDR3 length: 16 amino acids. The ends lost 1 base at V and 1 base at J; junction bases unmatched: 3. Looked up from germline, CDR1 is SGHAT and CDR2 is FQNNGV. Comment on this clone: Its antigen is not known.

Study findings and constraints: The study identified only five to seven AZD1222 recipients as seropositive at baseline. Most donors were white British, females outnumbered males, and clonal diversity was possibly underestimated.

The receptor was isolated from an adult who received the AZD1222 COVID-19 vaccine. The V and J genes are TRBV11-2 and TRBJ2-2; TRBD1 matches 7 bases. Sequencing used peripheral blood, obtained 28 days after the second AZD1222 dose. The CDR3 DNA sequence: TGTGCCAGCAGCTTAGGGGCAGGGGGGAACACCGGGGAGCTGTTTTTT. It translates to CASSLGAGGNTGELFF.